The entry that follows covers one TCR beta chain sequence. Its target is unknown. On cycle 4 day 1 and cycle 7 day 1, as well as at baseline, blood was sampled. The CDR3 contains 11 residues. Germline values: CDR1 LNHDA, CDR2 SQIVND (reference sequence). Trimming shortened V by 5 bases and J by 10 bases, and 6 bases separated the two germline ends. This record belongs to a study of OX40 agonist ivuxolimab in advanced cancers. Study details: Among those enrolled, mean age was about 60 years (range roughly 23 to 85) and 82.7% were male.

Repertoires were generated with immunoSEQ multiplex PCR, while TCRdb's copy carries only in-frame clones and drops some. This sample has around 50,000 clones, with 85% found just once. Study-level results: Clonal expansion by week 6 occurred in CD4+ and CD8+ blood T cells (at 0.1 to 3.0 mg/kg). The antigens recognized by the expanded peripheral T cells, that is their antigen specificity, were not determined.

The genes are TRBV19 and TRBJ2-6; D gene uncertain. The sequence derives from an adult with an advanced solid tumor such as melanoma, head and neck, liver or kidney cancer. Sequencing used CD4+ or CD8+ T cells sorted from blood, obtained in a trial of the OX40 agonist ivuxolimab. The DNA for the CDR3 is TGTGCCAGTAGTTTAGTTAACGTCCTGACTTTC. Encoded protein: CASSLVNVLTF.